The 11 T cell receptor beta chains below come from one sample, sequenced in a study of blood T cell repertoires in COVID-19. Profiling relied on immunoSEQ multiplex PCR, and the TCRdb table lists in-frame clones only, not all of them. The sample gives about 130,000 clones, around 81% of which show up once; 17% is in the top ten. Sequencing was done on a sample of peripheral blood. The receptors come from a young man with COVID-19, enrolled during active disease.

This chain uses TRBV7-6 with TRBJ1-4, with D maybe TRBD1 (6 bases). Germline CDR1 is SGHVS and CDR2 is FNYEAQ. V dropped 4 bases and J dropped 12 bases, with 24 bases sitting between them. The CDR3 is 16 residues long. CDR3 sequence reads: CASSSWTADQFEELFF. The CDR3 DNA sequence: TGTGCCAGCAGCTCCTGGACAGCGGATCAATTTGAGGAACTGTTTTTT.

This chain connects TRBV10-3 to TRBJ1-2; D unresolved. Germline loops: CDR1 ENHRY, CDR2 SYGVKD. V was clipped by 3 bases and J by 5 bases, with 7 bases between them. There are 12 residues in the CDR3. CDR3 loop: CAISEGEYGYTF. Here the CDR3 DNA reads TGTGCCATCAGTGAAGGAGAATATGGCTACACCTTC.

The rearrangement uses TRBV5-1 and TRBJ2-1; 8 positions agree with TRBD2. The CDR3 has 15 residues. With V trimmed by 2 bases and J by 6 bases, 7 bases remained unmatched. Germline V gene data show CDR1 as SGHRS and CDR2 as YFSETQ. This chain's CDR3 is CASSFISGTGNEQFF. Here the CDR3 DNA reads TGCGCCAGCAGCTTCATTAGCGGGACTGGCAATGAGCAGTTCTTC.

The rearrangement joins TRBV19 to TRBJ2-7; 8 bases map to TRBD1. Germline V CDR1 and CDR2: LNHDA, SQIVND (reference sequence). The V gene end was trimmed by 6 bases and the J gene end by 4 bases; junction bases not matched to a gene: 5. This CDR3 spans 13 amino acids. The CDR3 sequence is CASSYRTGYEQYF. The CDR3 region has the DNA TGTGCCAGTAGCTATAGGACAGGGTACGAGCAGTACTTC.

The chain combines TRBV21-1 with TRBJ1-5; TRBD1, the table's D call, was not compared with the DNA. TRBV21-1 is reported as a pseudogene. The CDR3 is made up of 18 amino acids. The CDR3 reads CASFSYGDSPYSNQPQHF. The CDR3, as DNA: TGTGCCAGCTTCTCTTACGGGGACAGTCCATATAGCAATCAGCCCCAGCATTTT.

The chain joins TRBV29-1 to TRBJ2-7; TRBD1 agrees at 10 bases. The CDR3 sequence is 11 residues long. Trimming took 7 bases from V and 6 from J; bases not matched to a gene: 3. Germline V gene lookup returns CDR1 SQVTM and CDR2 ANQGSEA. This chain's CDR3 is CSGGDRGEQYF. DNA for the CDR3: TGCAGCGGCGGGGACAGGGGCGAGCAGTACTTC.

CDR3 DNA: TGTGCCAGCAGCCGCTCTTGGCCAGAAGAGACCCAGTACTTC. The encoded protein is CASSRSWPEETQYF. The chain joins TRBV11-2 to TRBJ2-5; D gene uncertain. V was shortened by 5 bases and J by 3 bases, with 13 bases between the two germline ends. Germline CDR1 SGHAT, CDR2 FQNNGV. The CDR3 spans 14 residues.

Worth noting for this clone: Mismatch with germline at one junction end may stem from a read error. V gene TRBV5-1 combines with J gene TRBJ1-5, with 11 nucleotides matching TRBD1. The CDR3 contains 15 residues. CDR1 is SGHRS, CDR2 YFSETQ, per germline. In DNA, the CDR3 is TGCGCCAGCAGCCCCAGGACAGGGGGCAACCAGCCCCAGCATTTT. This translates into CASSPRTGGNQPQHF. Based on the CDR3 plus reference TRBV5-1 and TRBJ1-5, the full variable domain is KAGVTQTPRYLIKTRGQQVTLSCSPISGHRSVSWYQQTPGQGLQFLFEYFSETQRNKGNFPGRFSGRQFSNSRSEMNVSTLELGDSALYLCASSPRTGGNQPQHFGDGTRLSIL.

The chain carries TRBV19 and TRBJ1-1, with a weak D call TRBD1 (5 bases). The V gene's germline CDR1 is LNHDA and CDR2 SQIVND (reference sequence). This CDR3 has 13 residues. The V end was cut by 3 bases, the J end by 5 bases, with 10 bases between. This chain's CDR3 is CASSIPGGTEAFF. The CDR3 nucleotides are TGTGCCAGTAGTATTCCGGGGGGGACTGAAGCTTTCTTT.

This clone has a single count. This chain uses TRBV30 with TRBJ1-4; 7 bases align to TRBD1. The length of the CDR3 is 15 residues. J gave up 7 bases and V 0 bases, and 8 bases lay outside the gene matches. Germline CDR1 and CDR2: GTSNPN and SVGIG (reference sequence). CDR3 region: CAWSVGGHDGEKLFF. The CDR3 DNA reads TGTGCCTGGAGTGTAGGGGGCCACGACGGTGAAAAACTGTTTTTT. The full variable domain, in which reference TRBV30 and TRBJ1-4 provide the parts outside the CDR3, is SQTIHQWPATLVQPVGSPLSLECTVEGTSNPNLYWYRQAAGRGLQLLFYSVGIGQISSEVPQNLSASRPQDRQFILSSKKLLLSDSGFYLCAWSVGGHDGEKLFFGSGTQLSVL.

In this sample, this clone turned up once. The chain links TRBV11-3 to TRBJ2-1, with TRBD2 identical over 12 bases. Germline CDR1 and CDR2: SGHNT and YENEEA. The CDR3 covers 16 residues. Trimming at V came to 5 bases and at J to 6 bases, leaving 8 bases not matched to a gene. CDR3 sequence reads: CASSPRTSGVGNEQFF. CDR3 DNA sequence: TGTGCCAGCAGCCCCAGGACTAGCGGGGTAGGCAATGAGCAGTTCTTC.